The 14 T cell receptor beta chains below were found in one sample sequenced in a study of blood T cells in healthy people across ages. Then a second PCR, running roughly 7 to 11 cycles, was carried out with a sample-barcoded 5' primer and a J-beta primer mix. In TCRdb, the 5' RACE reads were re-called with MiXCR into one record per CDR3 protein. The table lists almost 800,000 distinct CDR3 sequences, 58% of them singletons. The material sequenced was blood. The receptors were sampled from a man aged 25-40 years in good health.

This clonotype came up a few times. The chain couples TRBV6-2 or TRBV6-3 to TRBJ2-3; no reliable D call. The CDR3 consists of 12 residues. The germline V gene has CDR1 MNHEY and CDR2 SVGEGT. V lost 7 bases and J 7 bases, leaving 12 bases between the germline ends. The DNA of the CDR3 is TGTGCCAGCACGGATTATTTTTATACGCAGTATTTT. Its protein is CASTDYFYTQYF.

The chain combines TRBV30 with TRBJ2-7; D is ambiguous. V lost 3 bases to trimming and J lost 2 bases, with 8 bases between them. The CDR3 sequence is 12 residues long. The germline V gene has CDR1 GTSNPN and CDR2 SVGIG (reference sequence). DNA for the CDR3: TGTGCCTGGAGCAAGTTTCCCTACGAGCAGTACTTC. This gives the protein CAWSKFPYEQYF.

The chain uses TRBV18 and TRBJ2-1, with a weak D call TRBD1 (6 bases). The J call is uncertain, as TRBJ2-7 better fits the DNA end. The CDR3 is made up of 15 amino acids. The germline gives CDR1 KGHSH, CDR2 LQKENI. As DNA, the CDR3 is TGTGCCAGCTCACCAGAACAGGGTTCCTACAATGAGCAGTACTTC. Its translation: CASSPEQGSYNEQYF.

The chain uses TRBV9 and TRBJ2-7; no definite D call. Between the trimmed V and J ends, which lost 4 bases and 6 bases, there was a span of 11 bases. Germline V gives CDR1 SGDLS, CDR2 YYNGEE. The CDR3 is 12 amino acids. The CDR3 is CASSSQSGEQYF. The CDR3 DNA reads TGTGCCAGCAGCTCGCAATCAGGCGAGCAGTACTTC.

A word on this clonotype: The germline gene is not matched at one end of the junction; a read error may be the cause. The rearrangement uses TRBV20-1 and TRBJ2-3; D is undetermined. From germline, CDR1 is DFQATT and CDR2 SNEGSKA (reference sequence). The CDR3 runs to 15 residues. Here the CDR3 DNA reads TGCAGCGCTAGAGAGGCAGGCGATAGCACAGATACGCAGTATTTT. Protein: CSAREAGDSTDTQYF.

The CDR3 region is CASSILQGAVGANVLTF. For the CDR3, the DNA is TGTGCCAGTAGTATTCTTCAGGGGGCGGTGGGGGCCAACGTCCTGACTTTC. This chain links TRBV19 with TRBJ2-6, with 8 nucleotides matching TRBD1. With V trimmed by 3 bases and J by 4 bases, 8 bases remained unmatched. The CDR3 has 17 residues. The V gene's germline CDR1 is LNHDA and CDR2 SQIVND (reference sequence).

The rearrangement uses TRBV7-6 and TRBJ2-1; 10 nucleotides match TRBD2. Germline CDR1 SGHVS, CDR2 FNYEAQ. There are 16 residues in the CDR3. Trimming at V came to 5 bases and at J to 6 bases, leaving 10 bases not matched to a gene. In nucleotides, the CDR3 is TGTGCCAGCAGCCCCGAGCGGGAGGGCCTTTTCAATGAGCAGTTCTTC. Translated: CASSPEREGLFNEQFF.

The chain links TRBV2 to TRBJ2-7; D may be TRBD1 (8 bases). The CDR3 extends over 14 amino acids. V gave up 4 bases and J gave up 5 bases, with 15 bases separating them. CDR1 is SNHLY, CDR2 FYNNEI, per germline. CDR3: CASSGNRGGNEQYF. CDR3 bases: TGTGCCAGCAGTGGAAACAGGGGGGGAAACGAGCAGTACTTC.

The CDR3 DNA reads TGCGCCAGCAGCGGTGGACGGTTGAACACTGAAGCTTTCTTT. This encodes CASSGGRLNTEAFF. This chain joins TRBV5-1 and TRBJ1-1, with D unresolved. V dropped 4 bases and J dropped 0 bases, with 10 bases sitting between them. The CDR3 runs 14 residues. Germline V lookup: CDR1 SGHRS, CDR2 YFSETQ.

The chain uses TRBV3-1 and TRBJ2-1, with unresolved D. Trimming pared 1 base from V and 14 bases from J, leaving 18 bases between. Germline values: CDR1 LGHDT, CDR2 YNNKEL (reference sequence). CDR3 size: 14 residues. The CDR3 region is CASSQGDSPPGEFF. The CDR3, as DNA: TGTGCCAGCAGCCAAGGCGATAGTCCCCCAGGCGAGTTCTTC.

This rearrangement joins TRBV28 to TRBJ2-3; 8 positions agree with TRBD2. V trimming: 10 bases; J trimming: 0 bases; junction bases outside the gene matches: 9. Germline V CDR1 and CDR2: MDHEN, SYDVKM. This CDR3 is 15 amino acids long. The CDR3 region has the DNA TGTGCCACCTCGGGGGGGCCCGCAAGCACAGATACGCAGTATTTT. Its translation: CATSGGPASTDTQYF.

The genes are TRBV4-1 and TRBJ1-2; D unresolved. The V and J ends lost 0 bases and 9 bases respectively, with 14 bases between them. This CDR3 is 14 amino acids long. Per the germline V gene, CDR1 is MGHRA and CDR2 is YSYEKL. The CDR3 loop reads CASSQDSRLGRYTF. The CDR3 DNA is TGCGCCAGCAGCCAAGATTCCCGCCTTGGTCGCTACACCTTC.

The rearrangement links TRBV19 to TRBJ2-3, with D perhaps matching TRBD2 (6 bases). V lost 6 bases and J lost 4, with 17 bases in between. This CDR3 contains 15 residues. Germline values: CDR1 LNHDA, CDR2 SQIVND (reference sequence). CDR3 residues: CASSPTSSLSDTQYF. In DNA form, the CDR3 reads TGTGCCAGTAGCCCGACTAGTTCCCTCTCAGATACGCAGTATTTT.

This clonotype was seen only a few times. The chain combines TRBV20-1 with TRBJ1-4, with TRBD1 identical over 12 bases. V gave up 6 bases and J gave up 8 bases; unmatched junction bases: 10. This CDR3 is built from 15 residues. Germline CDR1 reads DFQATT; CDR2 reads SNEGSKA (reference sequence). CDR3 amino acids: CSATYIGTGGEKLFF. The CDR3 nucleotides are TGCAGTGCAACTTACATCGGGACAGGGGGCGAAAAACTGTTTTTT.